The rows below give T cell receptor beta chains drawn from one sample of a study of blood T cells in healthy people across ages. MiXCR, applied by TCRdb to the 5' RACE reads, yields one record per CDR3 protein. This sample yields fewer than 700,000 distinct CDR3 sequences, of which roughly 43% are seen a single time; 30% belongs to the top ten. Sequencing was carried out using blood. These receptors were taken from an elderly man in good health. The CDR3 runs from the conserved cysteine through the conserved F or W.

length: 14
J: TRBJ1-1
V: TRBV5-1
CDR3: CASSRKRGGTEAFF

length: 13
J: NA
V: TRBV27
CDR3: CASRQLATKTQYF

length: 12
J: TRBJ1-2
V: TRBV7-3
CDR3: CASSPRSEGYTF

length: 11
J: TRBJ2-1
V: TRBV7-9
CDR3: CASKSGDEQFF

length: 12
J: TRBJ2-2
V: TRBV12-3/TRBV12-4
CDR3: CASSPFTGELFF

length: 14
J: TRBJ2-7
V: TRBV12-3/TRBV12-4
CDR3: CAGSSTGRLYEQYF

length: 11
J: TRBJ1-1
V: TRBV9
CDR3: CASSVVTEAFF

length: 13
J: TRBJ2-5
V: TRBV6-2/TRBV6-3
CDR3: CASSGNSAETQYF

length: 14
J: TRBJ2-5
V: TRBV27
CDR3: CASSRQGFGETQYF

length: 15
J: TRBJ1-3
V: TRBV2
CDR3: CAGATEGFDGNTIYF

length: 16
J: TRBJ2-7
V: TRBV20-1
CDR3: CSAIQPTSGDPYEQYF

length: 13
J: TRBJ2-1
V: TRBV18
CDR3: CASSRTGKYEQFF

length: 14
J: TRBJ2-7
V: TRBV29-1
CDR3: CSVLEPGSSYEQYF

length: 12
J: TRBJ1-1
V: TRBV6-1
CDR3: CASSLGDAEAFF

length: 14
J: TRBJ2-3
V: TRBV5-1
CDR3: CASQDSGRTDTQYF

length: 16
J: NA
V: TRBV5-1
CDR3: CASSLEGGGVKNIQYF

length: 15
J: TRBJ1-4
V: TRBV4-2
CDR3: CASSQEQGLNEKLFF

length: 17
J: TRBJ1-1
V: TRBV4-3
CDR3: CASSPLFPGQGYTEAFF

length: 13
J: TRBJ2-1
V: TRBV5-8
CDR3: CASMTPLYNEQFF

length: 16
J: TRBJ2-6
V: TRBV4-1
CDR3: CASSQAEYSGANVLTF

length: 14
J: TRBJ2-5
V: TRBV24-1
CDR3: CATSDAVIQETQYF

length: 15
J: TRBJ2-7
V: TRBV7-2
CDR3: CASSSGPAGLYEQYF

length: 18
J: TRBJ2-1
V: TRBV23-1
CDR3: CANGTLVAGGYSYNEQFF

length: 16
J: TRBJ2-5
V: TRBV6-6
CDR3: CASSPLAGAVQETQYF

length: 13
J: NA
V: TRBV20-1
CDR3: CSAPGQGLSEQYF

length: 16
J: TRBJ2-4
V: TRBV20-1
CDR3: CSASRFLVQEKNIQYF

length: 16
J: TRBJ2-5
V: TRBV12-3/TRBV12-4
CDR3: CASSLGGGTVQETQYF

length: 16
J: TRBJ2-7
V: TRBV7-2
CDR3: CASSYGWGRSSYEQYF

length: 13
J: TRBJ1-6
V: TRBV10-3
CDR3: CAISEAEDSPLHF

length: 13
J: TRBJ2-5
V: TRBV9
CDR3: CASSIRLGETQYF

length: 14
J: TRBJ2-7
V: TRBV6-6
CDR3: CASSKWTGAYEQYF

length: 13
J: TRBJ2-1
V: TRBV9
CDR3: CASSDQPYNEQFF

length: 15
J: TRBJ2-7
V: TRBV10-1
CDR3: CASSEGRGSYNEQYF

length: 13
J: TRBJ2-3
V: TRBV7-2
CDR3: CASSEQVPDTQYF

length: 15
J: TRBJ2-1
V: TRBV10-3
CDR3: CAISPFVDSYNGQFF

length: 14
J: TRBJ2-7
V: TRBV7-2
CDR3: CASSSPGAPYEQYF

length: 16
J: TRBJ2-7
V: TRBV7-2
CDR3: CASSPPSSRNYNEQYF

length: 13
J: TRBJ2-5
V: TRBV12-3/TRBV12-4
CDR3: CASSIPMYNEQYF

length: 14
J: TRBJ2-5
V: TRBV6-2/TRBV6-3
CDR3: CASSYLGQNNEQYF

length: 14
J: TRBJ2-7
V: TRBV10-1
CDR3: CASSESRELHEQYF